This T cell receptor beta chain is from a study of cytomegalovirus exposure and HLA in healthy donors. Study background: Unique TCRs numbering approximately 80 million, obtained from HLA-typed donors, made up an early data release.

For this clone: Antigen unknown.

Use of 60 Vbeta and 13 Jbeta primers characterized the PCR. Generated by immunoSEQ multiplex PCR, the TCRdb table keeps only in-frame clones and is missing some. This sample yields 100,000 to 150,000 clones, of which about 82% are seen a single time; around 1.8% belongs to the top ten. General study results and limits: Accurate predictions that matched the HLA-A and HLA-B alleles of most subjects were reportedly made from TCR beta sequences.

Germline V gene sequence: CDR1 KGHSH, CDR2 LQKENI. The ends were cut back, 4 bases at V and 7 bases at J, with 23 bases in the middle. CDR3 size: 18 residues. The material sequenced was PBMCs. This clonotype was obtained from a man aged 45-65 years in good health and CMV-seronegative. The rearrangement joins TRBV18 to TRBJ1-6; tentatively, D is TRBD1 (6 bases). Here the CDR3 reads CASSLRRQGQGANSPLHF. In DNA, the CDR3 is TGTGCCAGCTCACTACGACGTCAGGGGCAAGGCGCGAATTCACCCCTCCACTTT. Full variable domain (rest looked up from reference TRBV18 and TRBJ1-6): NAGVMQNPRHLVRRRGQEARLRCSPMKGHSHVYWYRQLPEEGLKFMVYLQKENIIDESGMPKERFSAEFPKEGPSILRIQQVVRGDSAAYFCASSLRRQGQGANSPLHFGNGTRLTVT.